Given below is one T cell receptor (beta chain) in context. It lacks a known antigen. Base qualities are not provided; no much larger clone lies one nucleotide away. Other DNA sequences of this sample code for an identical CDR3. Using the deep immunoSEQ assay, TCR CDR3 regions were amplified from genomic DNA by multiplex PCR. Genomic DNA extracted from each cell subset was distributed evenly over all wells of several immunoSEQ 96-well plates, and each plate served as one replicate. For sorted subsets, each replicate PCR was loaded with approximately 0.2 ug genomic DNA, equivalent to 25,000 to 35,000 T cell genomes. The purified libraries were quantified using a Qubit 3.0 fluorometer, sized with a Bioanalyzer 2100, and then quantified again using the KAPA Library Quantification kit. Each immunoSEQ 96-well plate was sequenced on its own single-read 150-cycle Illumina NextSeq 550 flow cell. Processing in the source paper ran as follows. Because the immunoSEQ output held only junctional sequences and lacked quality scores, the filtering could not match the filtering applied to full-length reads. To assign V/J genes and CDR3, sequences were annotated against IMGT germline references using PyIR, a Python wrapper for IgBLAST v1.9. Any read was removed if the V/J assignment was weak (E-value above 1e-6), the CDR3 was missing, or the read contained stop codons, out-of-frame junctions, or ambiguous translated residues. V3J clonotypes were defined by identical inferred V gene, J gene, and CDR3 amino acid sequence. Percentage overlap between repertoires was calculated by dividing the number of shared unique clonotypes by the size of the smaller repertoire. Richness of each repertoire was evaluated using RTK rarefaction, the Chao1 estimator, and Recon v2.1 estimates of unobserved clonotypes. For all TCRbeta clonotypes obtained by the gDNA method from a few donors, generation probabilities were computed with OLGA. As stored in TCRdb, this immuneACCESS dataset retains in-frame rearrangements with V and J assigned. A fraction of the clones does not appear; measured against another copy, unresolved V genes explain less than half of the discrepancy, and the remainder lacks a known reason. The V and J calls and the clone size are those of that table, but D and trimming were determined from the DNA. This sample holds about 1 million clones; about 80% were observed only once. The ten largest clones represent approximately 1.5% of the sample.

This specimen belongs to a study of shared clonotypes between healthy human individuals (dated by TCRdb to between 2020 and 2021). Some background on the complete study: Two women and a few men aged 18 to 49 years were included in the cohort. To estimate repertoire size and how much clonotypes are shared between individuals, the study performed deep sequencing of blood TCR repertoires from about 5 healthy adults. To increase sequencing depth and limit assay-specific biases, different laboratories used diverse techniques to prepare libraries and sequence TCR repertoires. Per donor, leukapheresis produced somewhere between about 0.94 and 10 billion PBMCs. For each donor, three plates each were used for CD4 naive and CD4 memory, two plates were used for CD8 naive, and one plate was used for CD8 memory. Summary of the overall study and its limitations: Clonotypes shared by all four sorted-subset donors showed higher generation probabilities than non-shared clonotypes. About 5% of naive CD4, 3% to 4% of naive CD8, 2.3% of memory CD4, and more than 0.35% of memory CD8 clonotypes were shared across four donors. Estimated clonotype richness was generally larger for naive than for memory subsets. Sampling was restricted to blood, and TCR repertoires in tissues likely differ from the TCR repertoires found in blood. Rarefaction of sorted-subset datasets indicated incomplete sequencing despite the large sequencing depth. Based on pairwise subsampling, the degree of clonotype sharing among donors was expected to be affected by sequencing depth. The small number of donors limited the genetic and exposure-history diversity represented.

The donors were healthy, HIV-negative adults who had no recently reported acute infections or vaccinations. Every donor was a Caucasian adult residing in Nashville, Tennessee, USA. CD4+ T cells were enriched by magnetic negative selection, after which naive cells were positively selected on CD45RA and the negative fraction was taken as the memory subset. Blood was collected by leukapheresis, and PBMCs were isolated by Ficoll-Histopaque density gradient centrifugation and then cryopreserved in liquid nitrogen vapor phase. Purity and quantity of every magnetically sorted T cell population were checked by analytical flow cytometry. Each sorted fraction had its genomic DNA isolated and then quantified by UV absorbance on a Nanodrop 2000c. From a lookup of the germline V gene, CDR1 and CDR2 are SGHNT and YENEEA. The junction shows trimming of 1 base on V and 7 bases on J, and the gene matches do not reach 2 bases of it. The CDR3 measures 16 amino acids from cysteine to phenylalanine. Only the CDR3 portion is preserved as DNA: 48 bases, with reading frame beginning at the first base.

Sequencing input: memory CD4+ T cells sorted from blood. This specimen's cell subset or site label, interpreted: CD45RA-negative fraction. The clonotype originates from a man aged 18 to 30 in good health. This receptor chain uses TRBV11-3 and TRBJ2-1, and 15 junction bases match TRBD2. The CDR3 region: CASSLGGTSGGNEQFF. The DNA reads TGTGCCAGCAGCTTAGGAGGGACTAGCGGGGGGAATGAGCAGTTCTTC.